Shown below are 24 T cell receptor beta chains from a single sample sequenced in a study of blood T cell repertoires in COVID-19. TCRdb's table, derived via immunoSEQ multiplex PCR, lists solely in-frame clones and lacks some. The table has fewer than 250,000 clones, about 83% seen once. The sample was peripheral blood. These TCRs come from a man aged 50 to 60 with acute or convalescent COVID-19.

This clone appeared once. The gene calls are TRBV19 and TRBJ2-3; 8 bases line up with TRBD1. Germline-derived CDR1 and CDR2 are LNHDA and SQIVND (reference sequence). V shed 1 base and J 5 bases; nucleotides not matched to a gene: 11. The CDR3 has 17 residues. This CDR3 reads CASSIVGGQGVKDTQYF. The CDR3 DNA sequence: TGTGCCAGTAGTATAGTGGGCGGACAGGGAGTTAAAGATACGCAGTATTTT. Based on the CDR3 plus reference TRBV19 and TRBJ2-3, the full variable domain is DGGITQSPKYLFRKEGQNVTLSCEQNLNHDAMYWYRQDPGQGLRLIYYSQIVNDFQKGDIAEGYSVSREKKESFPLTVTSAQKNPTAFYLCASSIVGGQGVKDTQYFGPGTRLTVL.

This chain uses TRBV19 with TRBJ1-5, with 8 bases matching TRBD1. The CDR3 length is 14 residues. The V and J ends lost 6 bases and 7 bases, in that order; junction bases with no gene match: 8. Germline-derived CDR1 and CDR2 are LNHDA and SQIVND (reference sequence). CDR3 DNA sequence: TGTGCCAGTAGCAAGCAGGGGGCTCAACAGCCCCAGCATTTT. It is translated as CASSKQGAQQPQHF.

The V gene is TRBV10-3, the J gene TRBJ1-1, with 8 bases matching TRBD1. Germline V lookup: CDR1 ENHRY, CDR2 SYGVKD. The CDR3 is 15 residues long. V was pared by 6 bases and J by 1 base, with 7 bases of the junction left unmatched. The chain's CDR3 is CAIREDRVKNTEAFF. The DNA of the CDR3 is TGTGCCATCAGGGAGGACAGGGTAAAGAACACTGAAGCTTTCTTT.

In its sample, this clone was seen once. J is TRBJ2-7 and V is TRBV30; 9 positions match TRBD1. Trimming at V came to 3 bases and at J to 3 bases, leaving 15 bases not matched to a gene. Germline assignment: CDR1 GTSNPN and CDR2 SVGIG (reference sequence). This CDR3 comprises 17 residues. The CDR3 is CAWSARPGTGRIYEQYF. CDR3 DNA sequence: TGTGCCTGGAGCGCAAGACCCGGGACAGGGAGAATCTACGAGCAGTACTTC.

There are a few counts of this clone. V is TRBV28 and J is TRBJ1-2; the D is unclear. This CDR3 comprises 14 residues. V shed 4 bases and J shed 3 bases, with 12 bases lying between them. Germline V lookup: CDR1 MDHEN, CDR2 SYDVKM. In nucleotides, the CDR3 is TGTGCCAGCAGTTCCCCTGGGGAGCACTATGGCTACACCTTC. Amino acid sequence: CASSSPGEHYGYTF.

This chain connects TRBV28 to TRBJ2-5; 10 bases agree with TRBD2. Per the germline V gene, CDR1 is MDHEN and CDR2 is SYDVKM. This CDR3 is 16 amino acids long. V lost 6 bases and J lost 5; bases outside the gene matches: 12. The CDR3 nucleotides are TGTGCCAGCAGCCCCGGGACTAGCGTGGCGGGGGAGACCCAGTACTTC. Translated: CASSPGTSVAGETQYF. Based on the CDR3 plus reference TRBV28 and TRBJ2-5, the full variable domain is DVKVTQSSRYLVKRTGEKVFLECVQDMDHENMFWYRQDPGLGLRLIYFSYDVKMKEKGDIPEGYSVSREKKERFSLILESASTNQTSMYLCASSPGTSVAGETQYFGPGTRLLVL.

This rearrangement joins TRBV6-1 to TRBJ1-2, with TRBD1 identical over 8 bases. CDR3 length equals 13 residues. V lost 7 bases and J lost 6; bases outside the gene matches: 7. CDR1 MNHNS and CDR2 SASEGT come from the germline V gene. The CDR3 protein is CASTRQGTNGYTF. In DNA, the CDR3 is TGTGCCAGCACCCGACAGGGGACGAATGGCTACACCTTC.

The rearrangement joins TRBV11-3 to TRBJ2-7, with a possible D match to TRBD1 (5 bases). The length of the CDR3 is 11 residues. Germline CDR1 reads SGHNT; CDR2 reads YENEEA. Trimming pared 5 bases from V and 7 bases from J, leaving 9 bases between. The CDR3 loop reads CASSTPGEQYF. The CDR3 DNA follows: TGTGCCAGCAGCACTCCAGGGGAGCAGTACTTC. Full variable domain (outside the CDR3, taken from reference TRBV11-3 and TRBJ2-7): EAGVVQSPRYKIIEKKQPVAFWCNPISGHNTLYWYLQNLGQGPELLIRYENEEAVDDSQLPKDRFSAERLKGVDSTLKIQPAELGDSAVYLCASSTPGEQYFGPGTRLTVT.

As concerns this clone: The junction differs from germline at one of its ends, possibly a read error. The chain uses TRBV4-1 and TRBJ1-2; D is possibly TRBD1 (6 bases). The germline V gene encodes CDR1 MGHRA and CDR2 YSYEKL. The CDR3 runs 12 residues. The CDR3 sequence: CASSQGDRPNRF. The CDR3 DNA is TGCGCCAGCAGCCAAGGAGACAGGCCCAACCGCTTC.

The chain carries TRBV24-1 and TRBJ1-2; D is unresolved. The CDR3 totals 14 residues. From germline, CDR1 is KGHDR and CDR2 SFDVKD. Trimming shortened V by 5 bases and J by 1 base, and 10 bases separated the two germline ends. This CDR3 reads CATSGSGFNYGYTF. In DNA, the CDR3 is TGTGCCACCAGTGGATCGGGTTTTAACTATGGCTACACCTTC.

V and J are TRBV5-4 and TRBJ1-2, with TRBD1 matching over 7 bases. The CDR3 has 14 amino acids. After removal of 0 bases from V and 7 bases from J, the junction contained 6 bases not matched to a gene. Germline V gene data show CDR1 as SGHNT and CDR2 as YYREEE (reference sequence). The CDR3 here is CASSLAGSGGGYTF. CDR3 DNA sequence: TGTGCCAGCAGCTTGGCCGGGTCAGGGGGTGGCTACACCTTC.

In this sample, this clone turned up once. The chain carries TRBV29-1 and TRBJ2-5, with a tentative D call TRBD1 (6 bases). V shed 4 bases and J shed 0 bases, with 21 bases lying between them. The CDR3 runs to 17 residues. Germline V gives CDR1 SQVTM, CDR2 ANQGSEA. The CDR3 nucleotides read TGCAGCGTTGTAAAAGAGTACAGGGACCTCCACCAAGAGACCCAGTACTTC. The encoded protein is CSVVKEYRDLHQETQYF.

This chain joins TRBV7-3 and TRBJ2-2; D call uncertain. Germline CDR1 SGHTA, CDR2 FQGTGA. The CDR3 extends over 16 amino acids. Between the trimmed V and J ends, which lost 2 bases and 0 bases, there was a span of 10 bases. The DNA for the CDR3 is TGTGCCAGCAGCTTACCAACTACTCCGAACACCGGGGAGCTGTTTTTT. Protein sequence: CASSLPTTPNTGELFF.

The CDR3 is CASSRVTTGDSGELFF. The CDR3 DNA sequence: TGTGCCAGCAGCCGGGTCACGACAGGGGACAGCGGGGAGCTGTTTTTT. This chain uses TRBV7-2 with TRBJ2-2; 8 bases fit TRBD1. V shed 5 bases, J shed 7 bases, and the junction held 12 bases outside the gene matches. Germline-derived CDR1 and CDR2 are SGHTA and FQGNSA. This CDR3 comprises 16 residues. The full variable domain, completed using reference TRBV7-2 and TRBJ2-2, is GAGVSQSPSNKVTEKGKDVELRCDPISGHTALYWYRQSLGQGLEFLIYFQGNSAPDKSGLPSDRFSAERTGGSVSTLTIQRTQQEDSAVYLCASSRVTTGDSGELFFGEGSRLTVL.

In regard to this clone: The CDR3 ends on some other residue instead of the conserved phenylalanine or tryptophan, so this is likely a read error. The DNA is omitted, as the CDR3 cannot be located on it reliably, and the CDR3 follows TCRdb's listing. The CDR3 spells CARVRDPE. V and J are TRBV27 and TRBJ1-2. The germline V gene encodes CDR1 MNHEY and CDR2 SMNVEV (reference sequence). The CDR3 region is 8 residues in length, termini included.

The chain uses TRBV11-3 and TRBJ2-5; D remains unclear. Trimming took 5 bases from V and 2 from J, leaving 9 bases between them. The CDR3 extends over 13 amino acids. The germline CDR1 and CDR2 sequences are SGHNT and YENEEA. CDR3 DNA sequence: TGTGCCAGCAGCGGAGTTATACAAGAGACCCAGTACTTC. Protein: CASSGVIQETQYF.

The gene calls are TRBV11-2 and TRBJ2-7; possible D gene TRBD1, 6 bases. Trimming removed 7 bases from V and 2 bases from J, with 15 bases in between. Germline V gives CDR1 SGHAT, CDR2 FQNNGV. The CDR3 totals 14 residues. CDR3 residues: CASTPGTPAYEQYF. CDR3 DNA sequence: TGTGCCAGCACCCCCGGGACACCTGCCTACGAGCAGTACTTC.

The V and J genes are TRBV30 and TRBJ2-7, with 8 positions matching TRBD1. The CDR3 runs to 14 residues. Germline CDR1 reads GTSNPN; CDR2 reads SVGIG (reference sequence). Germline trimming cut 0 bases from V and 2 bases from J; bases unmatched to any gene: 3. The DNA of the CDR3 is TGTGCCTGGAGTGTTGGGACAGGTCCCTACGAGCAGTACTTC. Its protein is CAWSVGTGPYEQYF.

V and J are TRBV27 and TRBJ1-6, with 8 nucleotides matching TRBD1. J was trimmed by 6 bases and V by 5 bases; bases with no gene match: 3. The germline CDR1 and CDR2 sequences are MNHEY and SMNVEV (reference sequence). This CDR3 contains 14 residues. CDR3 nucleotide sequence: TGTGCCAGCAGTCCAGGGGGCTTTAATTCACCCCTCCACTTT. Its protein product is CASSPGGFNSPLHF.

This clone was seen a single time. The V call is TRBV28, the J call TRBJ2-7, with TRBD2 matching over 8 bases. CDR1 is MDHEN, CDR2 SYDVKM, per germline. V was pared by 3 bases and J by 4 bases, with 8 bases of the junction left unmatched. The CDR3 contains 15 residues. The CDR3 sequence: CASSFAREVSYEQYF. For the CDR3, the DNA is TGTGCCAGCAGTTTTGCGCGGGAGGTATCATACGAGCAGTACTTC.

This clone has only one observation. V gene TRBV7-9 combines with J gene TRBJ2-5; TRBD2 is a possible D gene (6 bases). There are 13 residues in the CDR3. CDR1 is SEHNR, CDR2 FQNEAQ, per germline (reference sequence). Trimming stripped 6 bases from V and 5 bases from J, with 13 bases between. This CDR3 reads CASRRGASETQYF. CDR3 DNA: TGTGCCAGCAGGCGGGGAGCTTCCGAGACCCAGTACTTC.

The chain employs TRBV9 and TRBJ1-1; possibly TRBD1 for D (5 bases). Germline CDR1 SGDLS, CDR2 YYNGEE. CDR3 size: 14 residues. The V end was cut by 0 bases, the J end by 4 bases, with 10 bases between. CDR3 nucleotide sequence: TGTGCCAGCAGCGTAGAGGGGTACATCACTGAAGCTTTCTTT. The encoded protein is CASSVEGYITEAFF.

The rearrangement links TRBV28 to TRBJ1-2, with no clear D. CDR3 length: 12 residues. Trimming left V 6 bases short and J 3 bases short, with 8 bases between. The germline CDR1 and CDR2 sequences are MDHEN and SYDVKM. This CDR3 reads CASRREDYGYTF. As DNA, the CDR3 is TGTGCCAGCAGGAGAGAGGACTATGGCTACACCTTC.

The V gene is TRBV28, the J gene TRBJ2-1; D is possibly TRBD2 (5 bases). Germline V gene lookup returns CDR1 MDHEN and CDR2 SYDVKM. The CDR3 contains 15 residues. V was shortened by 3 bases and J by 3 bases, with 12 bases between the two germline ends. CDR3: CASSFTGGRYNEQFF. The CDR3 coding sequence is TGTGCCAGCAGTTTTACTGGCGGGCGCTACAATGAGCAGTTCTTC.